This T cell receptor (beta chain) appears in the sequencing data of a study of T-cell memory formation after mild COVID-19. Overall study results and limits: Later expanders leaned CD4+, whereas day 15 to 85 contracting clones were balanced CD4/CD8.

The TCR alpha and TCR beta cDNA libraries, bearing sample barcodes and UMIs, were generated by 5'RACE using constant-segment primers. TCRdb passed the 5' RACE reads through MiXCR, listing each CDR3 protein once. The table lists around 340,000 distinct CDR3 sequences, under 15% of them singletons. This clonotype has a count of ten or more. Antigen unknown. The sample consisted of PBMCs or a T cell subset sorted from them (not recorded which). This TCR came from a man aged 18 to 30 who had mild COVID-19 (a few samples of this study predate the infection). Cell type and time point are not known.

The CDR3 DNA is TGTGCCAGCCTTCCCGGGGGGTCAGAGACCCAGTACTTC. Translation: CASLPGGSETQYF. The chain recombines TRBV5-5 with TRBJ2-5, with 7 bases that match TRBD2. V was pared by 7 bases and J by 4 bases, with 7 bases of the junction left unmatched. Germline CDR1 and CDR2: SGHKS and YYEKEE (reference sequence). The CDR3 totals 13 residues.